These 21 T cell receptor beta chains were all obtained from the same sample, sequenced in a study of OX40 agonist ivuxolimab in advanced cancers. Profiled with immunoSEQ multiplex PCR; TCRdb holds only in-frame clones, not every one. The table shows under 100,000 clones, with less than 85% occurring only once. The sequencing used CD4+ or CD8+ T cells sorted from blood, collected in a trial of the OX40 agonist ivuxolimab. The receptors stem from an adult with an advanced solid tumor such as melanoma, head and neck, liver or kidney cancer.

This chain uses TRBV12-5 with TRBJ2-2; D is ambiguous. This CDR3 contains 14 residues. Germline CDR1 is LGHNT and CDR2 is FRNRAP. V was cut by 1 base and J by 3 bases, with 6 bases left in between. The CDR3: CASGLGTHTGELFF. CDR3 coding DNA: TGTGCTAGTGGTTTGGGGACCCACACCGGGGAGCTGTTTTTT.

The genes are TRBV5-1 and TRBJ2-1, with 8 bases fitting TRBD1. Germline CDR1 reads SGHRS; CDR2 reads YFSETQ. Trimming at V came to 0 bases and at J to 4 bases, leaving 0 bases not matched to a gene. This CDR3 has 14 residues. The DNA of the CDR3 is TGCGCCAGCAGCTTGGGGGACAGGTACAATGAGCAGTTCTTC. It translates to CASSLGDRYNEQFF.

This clone was counted a single time. This chain joins TRBV12-5 and TRBJ1-2; 7 bases are shared with TRBD1. This CDR3 has 13 residues. J lost 3 bases, V lost 6 bases, and 4 bases had no gene match. CDR1 LGHNT and CDR2 FRNRAP come from the germline V gene. The CDR3 bases are TGTGCTAGTGGCAGACAGGGCCACTATGGCTACACCTTC. Translated: CASGRQGHYGYTF.

This sequence joins TRBV30 and TRBJ2-7; D gene uncertain. This CDR3 region has 11 residues. Deletions cut 2 bases from V and 0 bases from J, with 2 bases between. Germline CDR1 and CDR2: GTSNPN and SVGIG (reference sequence). The CDR3 coding sequence is TGTGCCTGGAGTATCTCCTACGAGCAGTACTTC. It encodes CAWSISYEQYF. Complete variable domain (other parts from reference TRBV30 and TRBJ2-7): SQTIHQWPATLVQPVGSPLSLECTVEGTSNPNLYWYRQAAGRGLQLLFYSVGIGQISSEVPQNLSASRPQDRQFILSSKKLLLSDSGFYLCAWSISYEQYFGPGTRLTVT.

The chain is built from TRBV19 and TRBJ2-1; TRBD1 aligns across 7 bases. V shed 7 bases, J shed 8 bases, and the junction held 8 bases outside the gene matches. Germline lookup yields CDR1 LNHDA and CDR2 SQIVND (reference sequence). This CDR3 contains 13 residues. The CDR3 reads CASTDRAGDEQFF. Written as DNA, the CDR3 is TGTGCCAGTACCGACAGGGCCGGAGATGAGCAGTTCTTC.

V is TRBV5-1 and J is TRBJ1-1, with 8 bases identical to TRBD1. V dropped 0 bases and J dropped 3; count of bases not matched to a gene: 4. CDR1 and CDR2 (germline): SGHRS, YFSETQ. CDR3 length: 15 amino acids. CDR3 protein: CASSLDQGAYTEAFF. In DNA form, the CDR3 reads TGCGCCAGCAGCTTGGACCAGGGGGCCTACACTGAAGCTTTCTTT.

This clone was observed once. This chain uses TRBV11-2 with TRBJ2-3; D is uncertain. Germline values: CDR1 SGHAT, CDR2 FQNNGV. The V end lost 5 bases, the J end lost 2 bases, and 11 bases lay between the germline ends. CDR3 length: 14 amino acids. In DNA form, the CDR3 reads TGTGCCAGCAGCCCCAGAAGGGACACAGATACGCAGTATTTT. Protein sequence: CASSPRRDTDTQYF.

The rearrangement joins TRBV7-6 to TRBJ2-1, with TRBD2 identical over 9 bases. Unmatched junction bases numbered 1, after V lost 5 bases and J lost 8 bases. Germline-derived CDR1 and CDR2 are SGHVS and FNYEAQ. CDR3 length: 12 residues. The CDR3 region is CASSAGGDEQFF. CDR3 nucleotide sequence: TGTGCCAGCAGCGCGGGAGGGGATGAGCAGTTCTTC.

V is TRBV9 and J is TRBJ1-1; possible D gene TRBD1, 5 bases. V lost 0 bases and J 4 bases, leaving 10 bases between the germline ends. The length of the CDR3 is 14 residues. Germline V gives CDR1 SGDLS, CDR2 YYNGEE. The CDR3 sequence is CASSVEGEGTEAFF. Written as DNA, the CDR3 is TGTGCCAGCAGCGTAGAAGGGGAGGGCACTGAAGCTTTCTTT.

The rearrangement uses TRBV9 and TRBJ2-1; 8 positions match TRBD2. CDR1 and CDR2 from the germline V gene are SGDLS and YYNGEE. The trim removed 0 bases at V and 4 bases at J, leaving 3 bases unmatched. The CDR3 runs 15 residues. The CDR3 sequence: CASSVAGGIYNEQFF. As DNA, the CDR3 is TGTGCCAGCAGCGTAGCGGGGGGGATATACAATGAGCAGTTCTTC.

The CDR3, as DNA: TGTGCCAGCAGCGCTACTAGCGGGTCTTACTCGACCGGGGAGCTGTTTTTT. Protein: CASSATSGSYSTGELFF. The chain carries TRBV9 and TRBJ2-2, with TRBD2 identical over 9 bases. In germline, CDR1 is SGDLS, CDR2 YYNGEE. V lost 3 bases to trimming and J lost 5 bases; unmatched junction nucleotides: 11. This CDR3 is 17 amino acids long.

The V and J genes are TRBV9 and TRBJ1-2, with 9 nucleotides matching TRBD1. CDR1 SGDLS and CDR2 YYNGEE come from the germline V gene. This CDR3 comprises 15 residues. J was trimmed by 2 bases and V by 2 bases; bases with no gene match: 4. The CDR3 protein is CASSVPGTGNYGYTF. As DNA, the CDR3 is TGTGCCAGCAGCGTCCCCGGGACAGGGAACTATGGCTACACCTTC.

The gene calls are TRBV6-1 and TRBJ2-1, with TRBD2 matching 12 bases. Unmatched junction bases numbered 4, after V lost 6 bases and J lost 7 bases. Per germline, CDR1 MNHNS and CDR2 SASEGT. The CDR3 has 14 amino acids. The CDR3 coding sequence is TGTGCCAGCAGCCAGACTAGCGGGGGTAATGAGCAGTTCTTC. The encoded protein is CASSQTSGGNEQFF.

The chain's CDR3 is CASSEGGGNEKLFF. The CDR3 nucleotides read TGTGCCAGCAGTGAAGGGGGCGGTAATGAAAAACTGTTTTTT. The gene calls are TRBV6-1 and TRBJ1-4; possible D gene TRBD1, 5 bases. Trimming pared 1 base from V and 4 bases from J, leaving 7 bases between. The germline V gene has CDR1 MNHNS and CDR2 SASEGT. The CDR3 contains 14 residues.

This clone occurred a few times. The V gene is TRBV11-2, the J gene TRBJ1-3; D may be TRBD1 (5 bases). Trimming shortened V by 6 bases and J by 3 bases, and 12 bases separated the two germline ends. CDR3 length: 14 residues. Per germline, CDR1 SGHAT and CDR2 FQNNGV. The DNA for the CDR3 is TGTGCCAGCAGACCGTTGGGGGATGGAAACACCATATATTTT. Amino acid sequence: CASRPLGDGNTIYF.

The chain couples TRBV5-6 to TRBJ2-1; 8 positions match TRBD1. The CDR3 covers 16 residues. Germline V lookup: CDR1 SGHDT, CDR2 YYEEEE. V was clipped by 0 bases and J by 6 bases; unmatched bases: 8. CDR3 in amino acids: CASSLVSAGGLNEQFF. CDR3 in DNA: TGTGCCAGCAGCTTGGTTTCAGCAGGGGGCCTCAATGAGCAGTTCTTC. Supplemented by reference TRBV5-6 and TRBJ2-1, the full variable domain reads DAGVTQSPTHLIKTRGQQVTLRCSPKSGHDTVSWYQQALGQGPQFIFQYYEEEERQRGNFPDRFSGHQFPNYSSELNVNALLLGDSALYLCASSLVSAGGLNEQFFGPGTRLTVL.

V usage is TRBV30 and J usage is TRBJ2-1; the D is unclear. Germline CDR1 reads GTSNPN; CDR2 reads SVGIG (reference sequence). The CDR3 loop spans 12 amino acids. Trimming cost V 4 bases and J 5 bases, with 9 bases left between them. The CDR3 sequence is CAWKPRNNEQFF. The CDR3 nucleotides are TGTGCCTGGAAACCTAGAAACAATGAGCAGTTCTTC.

This clone was found once. V usage is TRBV29-1 and J usage is TRBJ1-6; unclear D gene. Trimming pared 4 bases from V and 5 bases from J, leaving 9 bases between. The CDR3 loop spans 13 amino acids. Germline lookup yields CDR1 SQVTM and CDR2 ANQGSEA. The CDR3, as DNA: TGCAGCGTTGCAGAAGGGAATAATTCACCCCTCCACTTT. Protein sequence: CSVAEGNNSPLHF.

This sequence joins TRBV7-8 and TRBJ2-1, with D possibly TRBD2 on 7 matching bases. There are 15 residues in the CDR3. Germline CDR1 and CDR2: SGHVS and FQNEAQ. Trimming took 5 bases from V and 4 from J, leaving 15 bases between them. CDR3 in amino acids: CASSAPGGGYNEQFF. For the CDR3, the DNA is TGTGCCAGCAGCGCCCCGGGGGGCGGTTACAATGAGCAGTTCTTC.

There are a few counts of this clone. This sequence joins TRBV7-8 and TRBJ2-1; D perhaps matches TRBD1 (5 bases). V lost 5 bases, J lost 12 bases, and 11 bases lay in between. The CDR3 contains 11 residues. CDR1 and CDR2 (germline): SGHVS, FQNEAQ. The CDR3 reads CASSPGHLQFF. CDR3 in DNA: TGTGCCAGCAGCCCTGGACACCTGCAGTTCTTC.

The chain has TRBV7-2 and TRBJ2-1, with D perhaps matching TRBD1 or TRBD2 (6 bases each). The V end was cut by 5 bases, the J end by 6 bases, with 17 bases between. The germline gives CDR1 SGHTA, CDR2 FQGNSA. This CDR3 comprises 15 residues. CDR3 DNA: TGTGCCAGCAGCACGCAGGGTGGAGGGGGCAATGAGCAGTTCTTC. Encoded protein: CASSTQGGGGNEQFF.